This T cell receptor beta chain was sequenced for a study of blood T cell repertoires in COVID-19. Libraries were prepared by immunoSEQ multiplex PCR; TCRdb keeps only in-frame clonotypes and omits some of them. The sample lists 350,000 to 400,000 clones, roughly 90% occurring once. Germline lookup yields CDR1 SQVTM and CDR2 ANQGSEA. J was trimmed by 5 bases and V by 8 bases; bases with no gene match: 3. The CDR3 extends over 12 amino acids. The V call is TRBV29-1, the J call TRBJ1-6; 7 nucleotides agree with TRBD1. This TCR came from a woman aged 55-69 years with COVID-19, enrolled during active disease. The sequenced material came from peripheral blood. The CDR3 DNA follows: TGCAGCTCCAGGGGGGATAATTCACCCCTCCACTTT. Protein product: CSSRGDNSPLHF.